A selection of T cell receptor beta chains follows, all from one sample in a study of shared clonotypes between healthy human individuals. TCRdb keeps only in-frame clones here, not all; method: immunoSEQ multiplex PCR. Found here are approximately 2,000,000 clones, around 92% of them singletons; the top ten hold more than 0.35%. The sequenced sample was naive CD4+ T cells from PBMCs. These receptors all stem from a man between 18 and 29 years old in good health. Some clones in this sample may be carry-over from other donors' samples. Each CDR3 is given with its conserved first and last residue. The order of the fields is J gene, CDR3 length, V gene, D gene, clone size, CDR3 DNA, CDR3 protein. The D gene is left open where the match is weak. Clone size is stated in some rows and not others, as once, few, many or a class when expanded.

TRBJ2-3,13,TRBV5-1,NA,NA,TGCGCCAGCAGCACACAGGGAGGAGATACGCAGTATTTT,CASSTQGGDTQYF
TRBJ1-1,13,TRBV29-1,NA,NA,TGCAGCGTTGCAGGGCGACAAAGGACTGAAGCTTTCTTT,CSVAGRQRTEAFF
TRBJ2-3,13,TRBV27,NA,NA,TGTGCCAGCACGCGAGGGGGTGCAGATACGCAGTATTTT,CASTRGGADTQYF
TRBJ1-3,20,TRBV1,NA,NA,TGCACCAGCAGCTTCTACCGGGACTGCCGCCTTCGATTCTCTGGAAACACCATATATTTT,CTSSFYRDCRLRFSGNTIYF
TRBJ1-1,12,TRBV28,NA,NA,TGTGCCAGCAGTAACCGTCCCACTGAAGCTTTCTTT,CASSNRPTEAFF
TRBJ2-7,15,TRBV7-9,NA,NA,TGTGCCAGCAGCCCCGACAGCGGCGGGCTCTACGAGCAGTACTTC,CASSPDSGGLYEQYF
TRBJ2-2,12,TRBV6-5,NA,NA,TGTGCGTCGTGCAGGGATACCGGGGAGCTGTTTTTT,CASCRDTGELFF
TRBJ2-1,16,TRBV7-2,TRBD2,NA,TGTGCCAGCAGCTTAGGTAGTGCTCCAGCGGGAGGTGAGCAGTTCTTC,CASSLGSAPAGGEQFF
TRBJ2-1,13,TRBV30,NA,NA,TGTGCCTGGAGTCCCCGTGCATACAATGAGCAGTTCTTC,CAWSPRAYNEQFF
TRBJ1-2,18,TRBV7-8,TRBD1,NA,TGTGCCAGCAGCGAACGGACAGGAGAACACCTTCGAGTGTCCGGCTACACCTTC,CASSERTGEHLRVSGYTF
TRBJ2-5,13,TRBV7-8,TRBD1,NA,TGTGCCAGCAGCTACAGGGGTTCTTCGGCCCAGTACTTC,CASSYRGSSAQYF
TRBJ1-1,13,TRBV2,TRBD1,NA,TGTGCCAGCAAACGGGACAGGGTTGGTGAAGCTTTCTTT,CASKRDRVGEAFF
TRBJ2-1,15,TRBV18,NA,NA,TGTGCCAGCTCACCAACCGGGGCCGGAGGGGGTGAGCAGTTCTTC,CASSPTGAGGGEQFF
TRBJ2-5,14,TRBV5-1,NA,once,TGCGCCAGCAGCTTGACGGCCCCAGGGGAGACCCAGTACTTC,CASSLTAPGETQYF
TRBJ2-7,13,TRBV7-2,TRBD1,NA,TGTGCCAGCAGCTTAGACAGGGGTGACGAGCAGTACTTC,CASSLDRGDEQYF
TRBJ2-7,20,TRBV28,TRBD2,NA,TGTGCCAGCAGTCCCGGCATAGCGGGAGATCCAACCCGGTTTAAGTACGAGCAGTACTTC,CASSPGIAGDPTRFKYEQYF
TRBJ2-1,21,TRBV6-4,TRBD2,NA,TGTGCCAGCAGTGACGAAAAGGGTAAGGGGGCGGGAGGGCCTGGTTACAATGAGCAGTTCTTC,CASSDEKGKGAGGPGYNEQFF
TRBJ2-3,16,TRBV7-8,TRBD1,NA,TGTGCCAGCAGCCAAGGGACAGGAGATTTTGCAGATACGCAGTATTTT,CASSQGTGDFADTQYF
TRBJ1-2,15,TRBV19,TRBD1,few,TGTGCCAGTAGCCTGGGGACAGGGGGAGACTATGGCTACACCTTC,CASSLGTGGDYGYTF
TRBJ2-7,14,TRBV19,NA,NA,TGTGCCAGCGCGCCCGTGGGACGGACCTACGAGCAGTACTTC,CASAPVGRTYEQYF
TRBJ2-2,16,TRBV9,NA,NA,TGTGCCAGCAGCGTAGATCAGGGGTGGAGCACCGGGGAGCTGTTTTTT,CASSVDQGWSTGELFF
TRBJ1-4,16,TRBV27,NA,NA,TGTGCCAGCAGTTTAACAAGGAGGGTGGGTAATGAAAAACTGTTTTTT,CASSLTRRVGNEKLFF
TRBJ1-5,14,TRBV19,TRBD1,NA,TGTGCCACCAGGGACAGGGATAGCAATCAGCCCCAGCATTTT,CATRDRDSNQPQHF
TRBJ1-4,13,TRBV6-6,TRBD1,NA,TGTGCCAGCAGTTACACAGGGGCGGAAAAACTGTTTTTT,CASSYTGAEKLFF
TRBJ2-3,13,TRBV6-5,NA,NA,TGTGCCAGCAGTCCTAGCTTCACAGATACGCAGTATTTT,CASSPSFTDTQYF
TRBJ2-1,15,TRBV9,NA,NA,TGTGCCAGCAGCGGCTTGGCCCATCTGCGAGATGAGCAGTTCTTC,CASSGLAHLRDEQFF
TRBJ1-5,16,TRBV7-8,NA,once,TGTGCCAGCAGCTTAGCAGGGGATAGAAGCAATCAGCCCCAGCATTTT,CASSLAGDRSNQPQHF
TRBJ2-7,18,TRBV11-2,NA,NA,TGTGCCAGCAGCCCCACCCCCTATGGAGCGGGCAACACCTACGAGCAGTACTTC,CASSPTPYGAGNTYEQYF
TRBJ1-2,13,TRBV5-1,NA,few,TGCGCCAGCAGCCCGACAGACTACTATGGCTACACCTTC,CASSPTDYYGYTF
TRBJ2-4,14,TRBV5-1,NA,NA,TGCGCCAGCACCCCCCTCGGACAGAAAAACATTCAGTACTTC,CASTPLGQKNIQYF
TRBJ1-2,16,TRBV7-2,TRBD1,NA,TGTGCCAGCAGCTCACAACAGGGGGCCTCTAACTATGGCTACACCTTC,CASSSQQGASNYGYTF
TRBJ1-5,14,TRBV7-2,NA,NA,TGTGCCAGCAGATTGGACAGTAGCAATCAGCCCCAGCATTTT,CASRLDSSNQPQHF
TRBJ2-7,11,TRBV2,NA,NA,TGTGCCAGCACCCAGGGCGGCGAGCAGTACTTC,CASTQGGEQYF
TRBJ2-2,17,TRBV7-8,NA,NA,TGTGCCAGCAGCTTAGTTTCAGGGGACACCTACACCGGGGAGCTGTTTTTT,CASSLVSGDTYTGELFF
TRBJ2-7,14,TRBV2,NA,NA,TGTGCCAGCAGTGCATCAGGGCCCCAGTTGGAGCAGTACTTC,CASSASGPQLEQYF
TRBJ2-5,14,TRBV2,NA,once,TGTGCCAGCAGTCCACACCTTCCCCAAGAGACCCAGTACTTC,CASSPHLPQETQYF
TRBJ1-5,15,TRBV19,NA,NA,TGTGCCAGTAGTATAGGCGGATATAGCAATCAGCCCCAGCATTTT,CASSIGGYSNQPQHF
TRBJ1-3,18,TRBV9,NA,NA,TGTGCCAGCAACCCGTCGGGACGGAGAGGGGCTTGGGGAAACACCATATATTTT,CASNPSGRRGAWGNTIYF